These 19 T cell receptor beta chains came from one sample sequenced in a study of blood T cell repertoires in COVID-19. Profiled with immunoSEQ multiplex PCR; TCRdb holds only in-frame clones, not every one. The sample records 85,000 to 120,000 clones, 70% to 80% being singletons. The source material was peripheral blood. These receptors came from a human donor with acute or convalescent COVID-19. The donor label of this sample is uncertain.

A few counts support this clone. The V call is TRBV10-2, the J call TRBJ2-5; D is perhaps TRBD2 (5 bases). Trimming pared 8 bases from V and 5 bases from J, leaving 15 bases between. Germline V gene data show CDR1 as WSHSY and CDR2 as SAAADI. The CDR3 is 13 amino acids. CDR3 DNA sequence: TGCGCCAGCCAAACCGAGAGAGGGGAGACCCAGTACTTC. Residues: CASQTERGETQYF.

This chain joins TRBV24-1 and TRBJ2-1; a weak D match, TRBD2 (5 bases). Germline V CDR1 and CDR2: KGHDR, SFDVKD. The V gene lost 6 bases and the J gene lost 7 bases, with 12 bases spanning the gap. CDR3 length: 13 residues. The CDR3 bases are TGTGCCACCAGTCTCGGGGTGTTAAATGAGCAGTTCTTC. Amino acid sequence: CATSLGVLNEQFF.

The rearrangement uses TRBV30 and TRBJ2-2, with 7 bases lining up with TRBD1. The CDR3 loop spans 15 amino acids. Losses at the gene ends were 0 bases for V and 3 bases for J; bases not matched to a gene: 4. The germline CDR1 and CDR2 sequences are GTSNPN and SVGIG (reference sequence). CDR3 sequence (DNA): TGTGCCTGGAGTGTTAGGGGGCGCGACACCGGGGAGCTGTTTTTT. This sequence encodes CAWSVRGRDTGELFF.

The chain employs TRBV2 and TRBJ1-1; TRBD1 is a possible D gene (5 bases). With 3 bases removed from V and 5 bases from J, the gap between germline ends came to 10 bases. Looked up from germline, CDR1 is SNHLY and CDR2 is FYNNEI. CDR3 length: 13 amino acids. The CDR3 sequence is CASSDQGMTEAFF. The CDR3 coding sequence is TGTGCCAGCAGTGATCAGGGAATGACTGAAGCTTTCTTT.

This rearrangement joins TRBV27 to TRBJ2-1; 10 bases fit TRBD2. With V trimmed by 6 bases and J by 4 bases, 3 bases remained unmatched. Germline V CDR1 and CDR2: MNHEY, SMNVEV (reference sequence). The CDR3 extends over 14 amino acids. CDR3 sequence reads: CASRVAGGYNEQFF. The CDR3 nucleotides are TGTGCCAGCAGGGTAGCGGGGGGTTACAATGAGCAGTTCTTC.

This rearrangement joins TRBV5-5 to TRBJ2-5; tentative D call: TRBD1 (5 bases). Germline V gene data show CDR1 as SGHKS and CDR2 as YYEKEE (reference sequence). The CDR3 contains 16 residues. V lost 0 bases and J lost 3, with 15 bases in between. CDR3 bases: TGTGCCAGCAGCTTGGGAGGTTGGGGCAGAAAAGAGACCCAGTACTTC. Translated, it gives CASSLGGWGRKETQYF.

This clone was counted a single time. The chain links TRBV29-1 to TRBJ1-2; TRBD1 matches at 8 bases. This CDR3 is 15 amino acids long. From germline, CDR1 is SQVTM and CDR2 ANQGSEA. V lost 3 bases and J lost 4; bases outside the gene matches: 10. CDR3 loop: CSVEGVAGGFYGYTF. In nucleotides, the CDR3 is TGCAGCGTTGAGGGGGTCGCAGGGGGCTTCTATGGCTACACCTTC. Together with reference TRBV29-1 and TRBJ1-2, the CDR3 gives the full variable domain: SAVISQKPSRDICQRGTSLTIQCQVDSQVTMMFWYRQQPGQSLTLIATANQGSEATYESGFVIDKFPISRPNLTFSTLTVSNMSPEDSSIYLCSVEGVAGGFYGYTFGSGTRLTVV.

The V call is TRBV7-3, the J call TRBJ2-1, with D maybe TRBD2 (5 bases). V lost 5 bases, J lost 7 bases, and 15 bases lay in between. The CDR3 totals 14 residues. The germline CDR1 and CDR2 sequences are SGHTA and FQGTGA. The CDR3 spells CASSPISLVNEQFF. The CDR3 DNA reads TGTGCCAGCAGCCCAATCTCACTAGTTAATGAGCAGTTCTTC.

The chain combines TRBV18 with TRBJ2-2; D might be TRBD1 (6 bases). Germline V gene data show CDR1 as KGHSH and CDR2 as LQKENI. V lost 3 bases to trimming and J lost 1 base, with 24 bases between them. The CDR3 totals 20 residues. CDR3 residues: CASSPSIRGPLGLNTGELFF. The DNA for the CDR3 is TGTGCCAGCTCACCGTCTATCAGGGGCCCACTAGGCCTGAACACCGGGGAGCTGTTTTTT.

This clone appeared many times. V usage is TRBV12-3 or TRBV12-4 and J usage is TRBJ1-2; 7 nucleotides align to TRBD1. The CDR3 is made up of 12 amino acids. With 4 bases clipped from V and 10 bases from J, the junction kept 6 bases outside the gene matches. CDR3 DNA: TGTGCCAGCAGTTGGGACAGAGGCCACTACACCTTC. It translates to CASSWDRGHYTF.

The CDR3 loop is CASSLTGWDKNIQYF. The CDR3 bases are TGTGCCAGCAGCTTAACAGGGTGGGACAAAAACATTCAGTACTTC. The chain uses TRBV13 and TRBJ2-4, with D possibly TRBD1 on 6 matching bases. The CDR3 runs to 15 residues. V was clipped by 2 bases and J by 3 bases, with 11 bases between them. Germline V gene lookup returns CDR1 PRHDT and CDR2 FYEKMQ (reference sequence).

This chain uses TRBV5-4 with TRBJ2-3; possible D gene TRBD2, 5 bases. This CDR3 has 12 residues. V was pared by 5 bases and J by 3 bases, with 7 bases between. Germline V lookup: CDR1 SGHNT, CDR2 YYREEE (reference sequence). Written as DNA, the CDR3 is TGTGCCAGCAGTCGGGGTACAGATACGCAGTATTTT. Protein product: CASSRGTDTQYF.

J is TRBJ1-2 and V is TRBV7-6, with D tentatively TRBD1 (5 bases). Per germline, CDR1 SGHVS and CDR2 FNYEAQ. Trimming removed 1 base at V and 4 bases at J, with 16 bases between. CDR3 size: 16 residues. This CDR3 reads CASSLGTQGAGYGYTF. The CDR3 DNA reads TGTGCCAGCAGCTTAGGCACCCAAGGGGCTGGCTATGGCTACACCTTC.

A few counts support this clone. The chain links TRBV9 to TRBJ2-3, with D hard to call. The V end was cut by 0 bases, the J end by 2 bases, with 7 bases between. The germline V gene encodes CDR1 SGDLS and CDR2 YYNGEE. This CDR3 has 14 amino acids. The CDR3 DNA sequence: TGTGCCAGCAGCGTAGAGTACATCACAGATACGCAGTATTTT. Residues: CASSVEYITDTQYF.

The chain is built from TRBV5-8 and TRBJ1-1, with 8 bases matching TRBD1. The V gene's germline CDR1 is SGHTS and CDR2 YDEGEE. There are 14 residues in the CDR3. J was trimmed by 5 bases and V by 8 bases; bases with no gene match: 11. The CDR3 spells CASRARGRGTEAFF. As DNA, the CDR3 is TGTGCCAGTCGCGCCAGGGGGCGCGGGACTGAAGCTTTCTTT.

This clone has just a few counts. The chain has TRBV10-2 and TRBJ2-7; 11 positions match TRBD2. Germline V gene data show CDR1 as WSHSY and CDR2 as SAAADI. The junction had 8 bases not matched to a gene; V was cut back by 3 bases and J by 1 base. There are 17 residues in the CDR3. The CDR3 loop reads CASSDRATSGGSYEQYF. The CDR3 DNA is TGCGCCAGCAGTGATCGAGCTACTAGCGGGGGATCCTACGAGCAGTACTTC.

The rearrangement joins TRBV18 to TRBJ2-2; weak D call: TRBD1 (5 bases). Per germline, CDR1 KGHSH and CDR2 LQKENI. V was pared by 2 bases and J by 2 bases, with 9 bases between. The CDR3 length is 15 residues. CDR3 bases: TGTGCCAGCTCACCAAACAGGCGAAACACCGGGGAGCTGTTTTTT. Protein sequence: CASSPNRRNTGELFF.

The chain couples TRBV9 to TRBJ1-6; D is possibly TRBD1 (5 bases). CDR3 length: 16 amino acids. Germline-derived CDR1 and CDR2 are SGDLS and YYNGEE. The germline V and J ends were trimmed by 4 bases and 0 bases, with 11 bases remaining between them. This chain's CDR3 is CASSMGQSSYNSPLHF. CDR3 bases: TGTGCCAGCAGCATGGGGCAAAGCTCCTATAATTCACCCCTCCACTTT.

This clone was detected only a few times. V is TRBV19 and J is TRBJ2-7; D perhaps matches TRBD2 (6 bases). Germline V lookup: CDR1 LNHDA, CDR2 SQIVND (reference sequence). Between the trimmed V and J ends, which lost 3 bases and 1 base, there was a span of 13 bases. This CDR3 is built from 15 residues. CDR3: CASSIRRDPSYEQYF. The CDR3 bases are TGTGCCAGTAGTATTAGGAGGGACCCTTCCTACGAGCAGTACTTC.